This T cell receptor beta chain was found in a study of blood T cell repertoires in COVID-19. Study-wide context: The United States, Italy and Spain supplied acute and convalescent COVID-19 samples. PBMCs, B-cell-depleted T cells, or T cells provided the cDNA or gDNA that made up the material.

Trimming cost V 3 bases and J 2 bases, with 8 bases left between them. Per germline, CDR1 DFQATT and CDR2 SNEGSKA (reference sequence). CDR3 length: 12 residues. TCRdb's copy holds only in-frame clones and misses some; the assay was immunoSEQ multiplex PCR. The sample has 140,000 to 150,000 clones, over 70% seen once; the top ten hold 1.9%. This TCR was sampled from a woman aged 55-69 years with acute or convalescent COVID-19. This chain connects TRBV20-1 to TRBJ2-7, with a weak D call TRBD2 (5 bases). The sequenced material came from peripheral blood. The CDR3 DNA reads TGCAGTGCTAGTGCCGGGACCTACGAGCAGTACTTC. Protein: CSASAGTYEQYF.